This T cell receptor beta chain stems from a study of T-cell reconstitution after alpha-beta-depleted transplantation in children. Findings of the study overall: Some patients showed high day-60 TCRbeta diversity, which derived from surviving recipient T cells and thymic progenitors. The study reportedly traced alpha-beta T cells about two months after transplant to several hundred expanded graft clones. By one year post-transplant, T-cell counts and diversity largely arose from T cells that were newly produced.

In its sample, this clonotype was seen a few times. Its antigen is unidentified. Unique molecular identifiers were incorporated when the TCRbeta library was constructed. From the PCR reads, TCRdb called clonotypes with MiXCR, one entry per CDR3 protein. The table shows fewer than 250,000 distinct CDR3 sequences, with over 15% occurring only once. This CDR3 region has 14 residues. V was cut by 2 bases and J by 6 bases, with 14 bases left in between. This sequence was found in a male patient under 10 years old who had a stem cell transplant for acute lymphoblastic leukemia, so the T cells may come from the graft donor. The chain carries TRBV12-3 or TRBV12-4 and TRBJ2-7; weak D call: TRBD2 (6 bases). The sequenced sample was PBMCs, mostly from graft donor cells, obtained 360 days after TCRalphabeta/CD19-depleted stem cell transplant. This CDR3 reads CASSLITSLPEQYF. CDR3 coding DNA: TGTGCCAGCAGTTTAATCACTAGCCTCCCCGAGCAGTACTTC.